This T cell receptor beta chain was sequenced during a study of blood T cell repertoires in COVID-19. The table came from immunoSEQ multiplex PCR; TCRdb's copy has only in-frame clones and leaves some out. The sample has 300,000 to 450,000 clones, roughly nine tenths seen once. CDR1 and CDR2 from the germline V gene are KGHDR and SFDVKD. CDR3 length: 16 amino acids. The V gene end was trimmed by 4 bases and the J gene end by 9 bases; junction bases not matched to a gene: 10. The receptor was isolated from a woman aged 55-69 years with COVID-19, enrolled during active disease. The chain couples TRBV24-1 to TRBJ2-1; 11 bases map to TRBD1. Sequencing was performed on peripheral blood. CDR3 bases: TGTGCCACCAGTGACCCGGGACAGGGGGGGTCTTTTGAGCAGTTCTTC. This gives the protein CATSDPGQGGSFEQFF.